The 15 T cell receptor beta chains below all came from one sample that was sequenced in a study of OX40 agonist ivuxolimab in advanced cancers. Data came from immunoSEQ multiplex PCR; TCRdb stores just in-frame clones and leaves some out. The sample lists around 40,000 clones, around 85% occurring once. The sequences come from CD4+ or CD8+ T cells sorted from blood, collected in a trial of the OX40 agonist ivuxolimab. The receptors stem from an adult with an advanced solid tumor such as melanoma, head and neck, liver or kidney cancer.

The chain recombines TRBV4-1 with TRBJ2-1; 7 bases fit TRBD1. CDR1 and CDR2 from the germline V gene are MGHRA and YSYEKL. V was pared by 4 bases and J by 0 bases, with 6 bases of the junction left unmatched. The CDR3 is made up of 16 amino acids. The CDR3 sequence is CASSPRQGNSYNEQFF. CDR3 bases: TGCGCCAGCAGCCCGCGACAGGGAAACTCCTACAATGAGCAGTTCTTC.

The gene calls are TRBV5-8 and TRBJ1-3, with D uncertain. V was pared by 0 bases and J by 4 bases, with 5 bases between. The CDR3 loop spans 13 amino acids. Germline V gene sequence: CDR1 SGHTS, CDR2 YDEGEE. The CDR3 loop reads CASSLEVGNTIYF. Written as DNA, the CDR3 is TGTGCCAGCAGCTTGGAGGTGGGAAACACCATATATTTT. Complete variable domain (other parts from reference TRBV5-8 and TRBJ1-3): EAGVTQSPTHLIKTRGQQATLRCSPISGHTSVYWYQQALGLGLQFLLWYDEGEERNRGNFPPRFSGRQFPNYSSELNVNALELEDSALYLCASSLEVGNTIYFGEGSWLTVV.

The rearrangement links TRBV4-3 to TRBJ2-2, with a tentative D call TRBD2 (6 bases). Trimming took off 1 base at V and 0 bases at J, with 9 bases between the two ends. Germline V gene lookup returns CDR1 LGHNA and CDR2 YSLEER. CDR3 length: 16 residues. In DNA, the CDR3 is TGCGCCAGCAGCCAAGGCAGACTAGCGAACACCGGGGAGCTGTTTTTT. This translates into CASSQGRLANTGELFF.

This sequence joins TRBV7-6 and TRBJ2-1; D may correspond to TRBD1 or TRBD2 (6 bases each). The CDR3 runs 13 residues. Germline V gene sequence: CDR1 SGHVS, CDR2 FNYEAQ. Between the trimmed V and J ends, which lost 0 bases and 14 bases, there was a span of 14 bases. This chain's CDR3 is CASSLAIEGEEFF. CDR3 DNA: TGTGCCAGCAGCTTAGCCATCGAGGGGGAGGAGTTCTTC.

The count of this clone is one. This chain joins TRBV29-1 and TRBJ1-2; unclear D gene. Looked up from germline, CDR1 is SQVTM and CDR2 is ANQGSEA. The CDR3 is made up of 12 amino acids. Trimming took off 3 bases at V and 4 bases at J, with 9 bases between the two ends. Here the CDR3 reads CSVEAGSYGYTF. The CDR3 bases are TGCAGCGTTGAGGCGGGGTCCTATGGCTACACCTTC.

The chain is built from TRBV10-2 and TRBJ2-5; D is uncertain. Trimming shortened V by 6 bases and J by 1 base, and 12 bases separated the two germline ends. The CDR3 extends over 14 amino acids. The germline gives CDR1 WSHSY, CDR2 SAAADI. The CDR3 sequence is CASSPDTSQETQYF. CDR3 DNA sequence: TGCGCCAGCAGCCCTGATACTTCCCAAGAGACCCAGTACTTC.

The chain has TRBV14 and TRBJ2-7; possibly TRBD2 for D (6 bases). The CDR3 consists of 15 residues. The V end was cut by 0 bases, the J end by 2 bases, with 11 bases between. Germline V CDR1 and CDR2: SGHDN, FVKESK. The CDR3 loop reads CASSQDLGGAYEQYF. CDR3 bases: TGTGCCAGCAGCCAAGATTTGGGAGGCGCCTACGAGCAGTACTTC. Drawing the rest from reference TRBV14 and TRBJ2-7, the complete variable domain is EAGVTQFPSHSVIEKGQTVTLRCDPISGHDNLYWYRRVMGKEIKFLLHFVKESKQDESGMPNNRFLAERTGGTYSTLKVQPAELEDSGVYFCASSQDLGGAYEQYFGPGTRLTVT.

The gene calls are TRBV2 and TRBJ2-2; D remains unclear. Germline V gene data show CDR1 as SNHLY and CDR2 as FYNNEI. V gave up 7 bases and J gave up 5 bases, with 11 bases separating them. The CDR3 runs to 13 residues. The CDR3 sequence is CASNERGTGELFF. The CDR3 DNA follows: TGTGCCAGCAACGAGCGAGGAACCGGGGAGCTGTTTTTT.

The rearrangement joins TRBV30 to TRBJ2-7, with 10 bases lining up with TRBD2. The germline V gene has CDR1 GTSNPN and CDR2 SVGIG (reference sequence). V trimming: 7 bases; J trimming: 12 bases; junction bases outside the gene matches: 12. The CDR3 covers 12 residues. The CDR3: CASSRSGREGYF. CDR3 coding DNA: TGTGCCTCCAGCAGGAGCGGGAGGGAAGGGTACTTC.

This clone was seen a few times. The chain carries TRBV2 and TRBJ1-2, with TRBD1 matching 7 bases. Germline CDR1 SNHLY, CDR2 FYNNEI. J lost 4 bases, V lost 6 bases, and 2 bases had no gene match. This CDR3 is 12 amino acids long. The CDR3 loop is CASRRTGYGYTF. CDR3 nucleotides: TGTGCCAGCAGGAGGACAGGCTATGGCTACACCTTC. The entire variable domain, with the rest obtained from reference TRBV2 and TRBJ1-2, is as follows: EPEVTQTPSHQVTQMGQEVILRCVPISNHLYFYWYRQILGQKVEFLVSFYNNEISEKSEIFDDQFSVERPDGSNFTLKIRSTKLEDSAMYFCASRRTGYGYTFGSGTRLTVV.

The chain carries TRBV20-1 and TRBJ2-5, with a tentative D call TRBD2 (5 bases). Germline CDR1 reads DFQATT; CDR2 reads SNEGSKA (reference sequence). The CDR3 spans 11 residues. V shed 3 bases and J shed 8 bases, with 10 bases lying between them. CDR3 sequence reads: CSARLGETQYF. In nucleotides, the CDR3 is TGCAGTGCTAGGTTGGGAGAAACCCAGTACTTC.

The rearrangement joins TRBV27 to TRBJ1-2; no reliable D call. The V gene lost 8 bases and the J gene lost 3 bases, with 10 bases spanning the gap. The V gene's germline CDR1 is MNHEY and CDR2 SMNVEV (reference sequence). The CDR3 length is 12 residues. The CDR3 region is CASWREDYGYTF. DNA for the CDR3: TGTGCCAGCTGGAGGGAAGACTATGGCTACACCTTC.

The chain employs TRBV14 and TRBJ2-7, with TRBD1 identical over 7 bases. The trim removed 3 bases at V and 2 bases at J, leaving 7 bases unmatched. The CDR3 runs 15 residues. Germline assignment: CDR1 SGHDN and CDR2 FVKESK. As DNA, the CDR3 is TGTGCCAGCAGCCAGAACAGGGGTGGGACCTACGAGCAGTACTTC. It specifies CASSQNRGGTYEQYF.

The V and J genes are TRBV21-1 and TRBJ2-6. TRBV21-1 is noted as a pseudogene. The CDR3 runs to 19 residues. CDR3 bases: TGTGCCAGCAGCAAAGGTTCTCCAGAAGGACCCTCTGGGGCCAACGTCCTGACTTTC. This gives the protein CASSKGSPEGPSGANVLTF.

With respect to this clone: The identical CDR3 is also encoded by other nucleotide sequences in the sample. This chain joins TRBV6-5 and TRBJ2-1; D possibly corresponds to TRBD2 (5 bases). V was shortened by 0 bases and J by 1 base, with 10 bases between the two germline ends. The CDR3 sequence is 16 residues long. Germline V gene data show CDR1 as MNHEY and CDR2 as SVGAGI. The CDR3 sequence is CASSYSPPGSYNEQFF. The CDR3, as DNA: TGTGCCAGCAGTTACTCTCCTCCGGGGTCCTACAATGAGCAGTTCTTC.